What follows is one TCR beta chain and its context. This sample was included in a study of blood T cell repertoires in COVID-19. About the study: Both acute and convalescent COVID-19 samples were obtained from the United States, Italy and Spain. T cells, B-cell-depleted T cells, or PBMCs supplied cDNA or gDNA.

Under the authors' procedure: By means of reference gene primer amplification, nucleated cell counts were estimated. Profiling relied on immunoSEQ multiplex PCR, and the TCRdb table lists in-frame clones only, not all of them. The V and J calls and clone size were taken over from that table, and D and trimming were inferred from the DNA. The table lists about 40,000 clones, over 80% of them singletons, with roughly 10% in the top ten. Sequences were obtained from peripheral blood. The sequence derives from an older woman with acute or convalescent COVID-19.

The CDR3 is CASSYTSSGNTIYF. The CDR3 bases are TGTGCCAGCAGTTACACTAGCTCTGGAAACACCATATATTTT. V and J are TRBV6-6 and TRBJ1-3; no definite D call. CDR3 length: 14 amino acids. Germline V gene sequence: CDR1 MNHNY, CDR2 SVGAGI (reference sequence). Trimming shortened V by 2 bases and J by 0 bases, and 5 bases separated the two germline ends.